The 20 T cell receptor beta chains below were found in one sample sequenced in a study of T cell responses to AZD1222 COVID-19 vaccine. The repertoire was sequenced with immunoSEQ multiplex PCR; TCRdb's copy has only in-frame clones and lacks some. The data contain 90,000 to 110,000 clones, over 75% of them singletons. Sequenced material: peripheral blood, taken on day 0 of MenACWY control vaccination. All receptors come from an adult in good health.

In DNA, the CDR3 is TGTGCCAGCAGCTTGGATCAGGGCCCTAATGAAAAACTGTTTTTT. Its protein product is CASSLDQGPNEKLFF. The rearrangement joins TRBV5-4 to TRBJ1-4; maybe TRBD1 (5 bases). Per the germline V gene, CDR1 is SGHNT and CDR2 is YYREEE (reference sequence). Deletions cut 0 bases from V and 3 bases from J, with 9 bases between. The CDR3 is 15 residues long.

This clone showed up just once. CDR3 region: CASSLATDYGYTF. Written as DNA, the CDR3 is TGTGCCAGCAGCTTAGCAACAGACTATGGCTACACCTTC. The chain has TRBV11-2 and TRBJ1-2; D remains ambiguous. CDR1 is SGHAT and CDR2 is FQNNGV in the germline V gene. The CDR3 length is 13 residues. Between the trimmed V and J ends, which lost 1 base and 3 bases, there was a span of 6 bases. The variable domain in full, with the rest retrieved from reference TRBV11-2 and TRBJ1-2, is EAGVAQSPRYKIIEKRQSVAFWCNPISGHATLYWYQQILGQGPKLLIQFQNNGVVDDSQLPKDRFSAERLKGVDSTLKIQPAKLEDSAVYLCASSLATDYGYTFGSGTRLTVV.

In its sample, this clone was seen a few times. This chain connects TRBV6-5 to TRBJ2-5; 8 nucleotides match TRBD2. J was trimmed by 2 bases and V by 6 bases; bases with no gene match: 5. The germline CDR1 and CDR2 sequences are MNHEY and SVGAGI. The CDR3 length is 14 residues. CDR3 nucleotide sequence: TGTGCCAGCAGGGCGGGACTAGTTCAAGAGACCCAGTACTTC. Protein sequence: CASRAGLVQETQYF.

CDR3 nucleotides: TGTGCCAGCAGCCAATCCGCAGGGGGCCGAATCCACGATGATACGCAGTATTTT. This encodes CASSQSAGGRIHDDTQYF. This chain connects TRBV16 to TRBJ2-3; 8 nucleotides align to TRBD1. The CDR3 has 18 amino acids. V gave up 0 bases and J gave up 6 bases; unmatched junction bases: 14. CDR1 and CDR2 (germline): KGHSY, FQNENV.

The rearrangement joins TRBV19 to TRBJ1-1; no reliable D call. Between the trimmed V and J ends, which lost 4 bases and 6 bases, there was a span of 12 bases. The germline gives CDR1 LNHDA, CDR2 SQIVND (reference sequence). This CDR3 comprises 13 residues. CDR3 DNA sequence: TGTGCCAGTAGTACCACCCCAGGCGCTGAAGCTTTCTTT. Its protein product is CASSTTPGAEAFF.

The CDR3 DNA reads as TGTGCCAGCAGTTATCGGGGATGGAGCAATCAGCCCCAGCATTTT. Translating gives CASSYRGWSNQPQHF. V usage is TRBV6-2 or TRBV6-3 and J usage is TRBJ1-5, with D uncertain. Trimming cost V 3 bases and J 1 base, with 10 bases left between them. The CDR3 consists of 15 residues. CDR1 and CDR2 (germline): MNHEY, SVGEGT.

This chain joins TRBV5-1 and TRBJ2-1; 7 bases map to TRBD2. V lost 2 bases and J lost 3; bases outside the gene matches: 5. The CDR3 has 15 residues. CDR1 and CDR2 from the germline V gene are SGHRS and YFSETQ. CDR3 bases: TGCGCCAGCAGCTTCGAACAGCGGGGCTACAATGAGCAGTTCTTC. Translating it yields CASSFEQRGYNEQFF.

V is TRBV28 and J is TRBJ2-7; D possibly corresponds to TRBD1 (6 bases). Germline-derived CDR1 and CDR2 are MDHEN and SYDVKM. The length of the CDR3 is 15 residues. V lost 5 bases and J 7 bases, leaving 21 bases between the germline ends. The CDR3 DNA reads as TGTGCCAGCAGTCCTGAACAAAAACAGGGCGGTGAGCAGTACTTC. This encodes CASSPEQKQGGEQYF.

V is TRBV7-3 and J is TRBJ2-3, with TRBD2 matching 12 bases. The germline CDR1 and CDR2 sequences are SGHTA and FQGTGA. The trim removed 5 bases at V and 5 bases at J, leaving 8 bases unmatched. This CDR3 is built from 16 residues. CDR3 DNA sequence: TGTGCCAGCAGCCAACGGACTAGCGGGATTGTAGATACGCAGTATTTT. Its translation: CASSQRTSGIVDTQYF. Based on the CDR3 plus reference TRBV7-3 and TRBJ2-3, the full variable domain is GAGVSQTPSNKVTEKGKYVELRCDPISGHTALYWYRQSLGQGPEFLIYFQGTGAADDSGLPNDRFFAVRPEGSVSTLKIQRTERGDSAVYLCASSQRTSGIVDTQYFGPGTRLTVL.

V is TRBV28 and J is TRBJ1-2, with 8 nucleotides matching TRBD1. The CDR3 is made up of 14 amino acids. Germline trimming cut 10 bases from V and 0 bases from J; bases unmatched to any gene: 7. Germline CDR1 reads MDHEN; CDR2 reads SYDVKM. The CDR3 loop reads CATFKTGANYGYTF. The CDR3 DNA sequence: TGTGCCACCTTCAAGACAGGGGCTAACTATGGCTACACCTTC.

The chain combines TRBV4-3 with TRBJ1-6, with D unclear. Germline V gene lookup returns CDR1 LGHNA and CDR2 YSLEER. Deletions cut 1 base from V and 10 bases from J, with 14 bases between. The CDR3 has 15 amino acids. The CDR3 DNA is TGCGCCAGCAGCCAAGGGACCCAAAGGTTCTCACCCCTCCACTTT. Protein sequence: CASSQGTQRFSPLHF.

This chain links TRBV5-1 with TRBJ2-2; TRBD2 agrees at 16 bases. The CDR3 is 17 residues long. V shed 4 bases and J 8 bases; nucleotides not matched to a gene: 8. From germline, CDR1 is SGHRS and CDR2 YFSETQ. This chain's CDR3 is CASSLQGLAGGRGELFF. The CDR3 DNA reads as TGCGCCAGCAGCCTGCAGGGACTAGCGGGAGGGCGAGGGGAGCTGTTTTTT.

The V call is TRBV6-6, the J call TRBJ1-2; TRBD1 matches 9 bases. The junction had 4 bases not matched to a gene; V was cut back by 0 bases and J by 8 bases. The germline CDR1 and CDR2 sequences are MNHNY and SVGAGI (reference sequence). CDR3 length equals 14 residues. The CDR3 spells CASSYSQGAGGYTF. CDR3 in DNA: TGTGCCAGCAGTTACTCACAGGGGGCAGGGGGCTACACCTTC.

The rearrangement links TRBV9 to TRBJ2-7; D may be TRBD1 (5 bases). CDR1 and CDR2 (germline): SGDLS, YYNGEE. This CDR3 is built from 16 residues. V was cut by 4 bases and J by 5 bases, with 22 bases left in between. CDR3 nucleotides: TGTGCCAGCAGCATCCCACCAAGGGGTAATTGGGACGAGCAGTACTTC. Translating it yields CASSIPPRGNWDEQYF.

Here the CDR3 DNA reads TGCGCCAGCAGCACCGGGACTAACTACGAGCAGTACTTC. It is translated as CASSTGTNYEQYF. V usage is TRBV5-1 and J usage is TRBJ2-7, with TRBD2 matching over 7 bases. The germline V gene encodes CDR1 SGHRS and CDR2 YFSETQ. The V and J ends lost 4 bases and 3 bases, in that order; junction bases with no gene match: 4. There are 13 residues in the CDR3.

This rearrangement joins TRBV9 to TRBJ2-1; D ambiguous. The CDR3 length is 16 residues. Germline V gene lookup returns CDR1 SGDLS and CDR2 YYNGEE. Trimming removed 3 bases from V and 0 bases from J, with 13 bases in between. For the CDR3, the DNA is TGTGCCAGCAGCGCCGTCCTGCGGAGCTCCTACAATGAGCAGTTCTTC. Translated, it gives CASSAVLRSSYNEQFF.

The chain uses TRBV6-2 or TRBV6-3 and TRBJ2-7; 12 nucleotides agree with TRBD2. V lost 4 bases to trimming and J lost 4 bases; unmatched junction nucleotides: 5. The CDR3 is made up of 15 amino acids. Per the germline V gene, CDR1 is MNHEY and CDR2 is SVGEGT. CDR3 DNA: TGTGCCAGCAGTTCAGGACTAGCGGGATCGTACGAGCAGTACTTC. Protein: CASSSGLAGSYEQYF.

The rearrangement joins TRBV28 to TRBJ1-2; 8 bases map to TRBD1. This CDR3 is built from 12 residues. Germline V gene lookup returns CDR1 MDHEN and CDR2 SYDVKM. Trimming at V came to 8 bases and at J to 2 bases, leaving 1 base not matched to a gene. The CDR3 protein is CASQGANYGYTF. The CDR3 nucleotides are TGTGCCAGCCAGGGGGCGAACTATGGCTACACCTTC.

The chain couples TRBV6-2 or TRBV6-3 to TRBJ2-3; no clear D. Germline lookup yields CDR1 MNHEY and CDR2 SVGEGT. V was shortened by 0 bases and J by 6 bases, with 7 bases between the two germline ends. The CDR3 spans 13 residues. CDR3: CASSYSGRDTQYF. For the CDR3, the DNA is TGTGCCAGCAGTTACTCGGGCAGGGATACGCAGTATTTT.

The chain couples TRBV5-5 to TRBJ2-2, with no clear D. The germline V gene encodes CDR1 SGHKS and CDR2 YYEKEE (reference sequence). Trimming shortened V by 2 bases and J by 3 bases, and 8 bases separated the two germline ends. The CDR3 sequence is 14 residues long. The DNA for the CDR3 is TGTGCCAGCAGCTTCAACAGCTACACCGGGGAGCTGTTTTTT. It yields the protein CASSFNSYTGELFF. Variable domain in full (rest from reference TRBV5-5 and TRBJ2-2): DAGVTQSPTHLIKTRGQQVTLRCSPISGHKSVSWYQQVLGQGPQFIFQYYEKEERGRGNFPDRFSARQFPNYSSELNVNALLLGDSALYLCASSFNSYTGELFFGEGSRLTVL.